Each of the 9 T cell receptor beta chains below was sequenced from the same sample in a study of blood T cell repertoires in COVID-19. Only in-frame clones appear in the TCRdb table, and some are missing; sequencing was by immunoSEQ multiplex PCR. The repertoire includes 130,000 to 150,000 clones, 75% to 90% of them detected once, and approximately 6.1% sits in the top ten. The source material was peripheral blood. These receptor sequences come from a man older than 75 with acute or convalescent COVID-19.

The chain carries TRBV6-5 and TRBJ1-6; TRBD1 matches at 7 bases. In germline, CDR1 is MNHEY, CDR2 SVGAGI. The CDR3 spans 15 residues. J lost 10 bases, V lost 1 base, and 7 bases had no gene match. The CDR3 DNA reads as TGTGCCAGCAGTTACTTCCGGGACAGCTCATCACCCCTCCACTTT. Amino acid sequence: CASSYFRDSSSPLHF.

The chain employs TRBV5-6 and TRBJ1-5; 9 bases align to TRBD1. V shed 2 bases and J 3 bases; nucleotides not matched to a gene: 9. Germline assignment: CDR1 SGHDT and CDR2 YYEEEE. This CDR3 spans 17 amino acids. In DNA, the CDR3 is TGTGCCAGCAGCTTCCGGGACAGGGATTATTTCAATCAGCCCCAGCATTTT. This translates into CASSFRDRDYFNQPQHF.

The J gene is TRBJ2-4, the V gene TRBV30; TRBD1 might be the D (6 bases). The CDR3 length is 15 residues. Trimming stripped 4 bases from V and 3 bases from J, with 16 bases between. In germline, CDR1 is GTSNPN, CDR2 SVGIG (reference sequence). The CDR3 here is CAWKGPGVGKNIQYF. The CDR3 DNA reads as TGTGCCTGGAAAGGTCCAGGGGTCGGCAAAAACATTCAGTACTTC.

The V call is TRBV14, the J call TRBJ2-7; the match to TRBD2 covers 8 bases. The CDR3 sequence is 16 residues long. Germline CDR1 reads SGHDN; CDR2 reads FVKESK. V shed 2 bases and J 2 bases; nucleotides not matched to a gene: 8. CDR3 sequence: CASSQPGGAKPYEQYF. CDR3 in DNA: TGTGCCAGCAGCCAACCCGGGGGGGCGAAACCCTACGAGCAGTACTTC.

This clone was seen just once. The rearrangement uses TRBV6-1 and TRBJ2-3; weak D call: TRBD2 (5 bases). This CDR3 region has 15 residues. Trimming cost V 3 bases and J 5 bases, with 15 bases left between them. The germline V gene has CDR1 MNHNS and CDR2 SASEGT. The CDR3 bases are TGTGCCAGCAGTGACCGTTTCCTGGGAGAAGATACGCAGTATTTT. Translated: CASSDRFLGEDTQYF.

About this clone itself: This sample includes further DNA sequences coding for the same CDR3. V gene TRBV5-1 combines with J gene TRBJ1-4; maybe TRBD1 (6 bases). CDR3 length: 14 amino acids. Trimming took 0 bases from V and 3 from J, leaving 6 bases between them. CDR1 is SGHRS, CDR2 YFSETQ, per germline. As DNA, the CDR3 is TGCGCCAGCAGCTTGGGGACAGCTAATGAAAAACTGTTTTTT. It is translated as CASSLGTANEKLFF.

The chain has TRBV6-1 and TRBJ2-1, with 9 bases lining up with TRBD2. J was trimmed by 5 bases and V by 2 bases; bases with no gene match: 1. The CDR3 is 14 residues long. CDR1 and CDR2 from the germline V gene are MNHNS and SASEGT. In DNA, the CDR3 is TGTGCCAGCAGTGAACTAGCGGGGAACAATGAGCAGTTCTTC. This sequence encodes CASSELAGNNEQFF.

V is TRBV2 and J is TRBJ2-7, with 8 bases fitting TRBD2. CDR1 is SNHLY and CDR2 is FYNNEI in the germline V gene. The CDR3 is 14 residues long. The V segment lost 2 bases and the J segment 5 bases; nucleotides outside the gene matches: 5. Here the CDR3 reads CASSETGGRDEQYF. The DNA of the CDR3 is TGTGCCAGCAGTGAAACGGGGGGGCGGGACGAGCAGTACTTC.

The chain combines TRBV7-8 with TRBJ2-1, with 9 bases that match TRBD1. This CDR3 is 15 amino acids long. V was pared by 5 bases and J by 6 bases, with 8 bases of the junction left unmatched. Per germline, CDR1 SGHVS and CDR2 FQNEAQ. The CDR3 protein is CASSPSRDRVNEQFF. The CDR3 DNA reads TGTGCCAGCAGCCCTTCCCGGGACAGGGTCAATGAGCAGTTCTTC.